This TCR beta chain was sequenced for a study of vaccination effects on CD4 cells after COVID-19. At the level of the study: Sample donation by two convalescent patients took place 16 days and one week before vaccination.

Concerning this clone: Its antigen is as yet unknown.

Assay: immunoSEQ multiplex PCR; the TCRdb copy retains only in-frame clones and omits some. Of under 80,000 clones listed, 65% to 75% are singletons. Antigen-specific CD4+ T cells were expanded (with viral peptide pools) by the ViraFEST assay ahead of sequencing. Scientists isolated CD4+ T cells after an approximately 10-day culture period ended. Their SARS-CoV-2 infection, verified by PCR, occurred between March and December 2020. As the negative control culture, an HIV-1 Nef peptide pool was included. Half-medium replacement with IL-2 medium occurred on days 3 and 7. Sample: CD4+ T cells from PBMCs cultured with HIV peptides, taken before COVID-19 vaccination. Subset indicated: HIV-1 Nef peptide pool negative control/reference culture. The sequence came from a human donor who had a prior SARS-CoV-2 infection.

CDR3 amino acids: CAVSGGDTDTQYF. In DNA, the CDR3 is TGTGCCGTCTCAGGGGGTGACACAGATACGCAGTATTTT. The V call is TRBV2, the J call TRBJ2-3; 7 bases fit TRBD1. The junction had 7 bases not matched to a gene; V was cut back by 11 bases and J by 2 bases. Germline CDR1 and CDR2: SNHLY and FYNNEI. The CDR3 is 13 amino acids.